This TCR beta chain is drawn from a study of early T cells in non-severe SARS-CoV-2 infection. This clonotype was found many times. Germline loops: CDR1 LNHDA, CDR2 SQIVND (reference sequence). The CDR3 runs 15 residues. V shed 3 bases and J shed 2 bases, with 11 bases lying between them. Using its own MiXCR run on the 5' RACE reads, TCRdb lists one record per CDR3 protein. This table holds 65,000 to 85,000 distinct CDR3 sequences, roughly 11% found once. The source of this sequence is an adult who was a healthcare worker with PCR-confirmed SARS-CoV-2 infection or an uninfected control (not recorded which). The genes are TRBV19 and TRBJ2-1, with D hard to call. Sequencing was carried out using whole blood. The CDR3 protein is CASSIVNTPYNEQFF. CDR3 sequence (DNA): TGTGCCAGTAGTATTGTGAATACGCCCTACAATGAGCAGTTCTTC.